The 4 T cell receptor beta chains given below trace back to one sample, sequenced in a study of T cell repertoires in aging, cancer and after chemotherapy (dated by TCRdb to between 2018 and 2020). Sequencing was performed on an Illumina MiSeq. Multiplex touch-down PCR with a mixed TRB-A/B primer pool was used to amplify rearranged TRB sequences covering the V, D and J segments. TCRdb reprocessed the public reads (quality trimming at Q25 with fastp, clone calling with MiXCR) and kept in-frame beta chains. Rows are combined by CDR3 protein, so each entry shows the most common genes and DNA. The sample table records about 4,900 distinct CDR3 sequences; roughly 49% of these occur just once. Jointly, the top ten make up roughly 27% of the sample. Instead of sorted cells or RNA, genomic DNA extracted from peripheral blood served as the source for amplifying TCR beta rearrangements. The sequenced material came from blood. Every receptor here comes from a human donor in good health.

This clonotype has a handful of counts. DNA for the CDR3: TGTGCCAGCACAAGAAAGGGGGGGGTCACAGATACGCAGTATTTT. Its protein is CASTRKGGVTDTQYF. V and J are TRBV6-5 and TRBJ2-3; possible D gene TRBD2, 7 bases. Germline V gene data show CDR1 as MNHEY and CDR2 as SVGAGI. V lost 7 bases and J lost 2, with 16 bases in between. The CDR3 sequence is 15 residues long.

The genes are TRBV5-5 and TRBJ2-5; D call uncertain. Germline lookup yields CDR1 SGHKS and CDR2 YYEKEE (reference sequence). Trimming left V 0 bases short and J 3 bases short, with 6 bases between. The CDR3 is 13 amino acids. CDR3 DNA: TGTGCCAGCAGCTTGGAACTCAAAGAGACCCAGTACTTC. It is translated as CASSLELKETQYF.

V gene TRBV5-5 combines with J gene TRBJ2-2, with D perhaps matching TRBD2 (5 bases). The CDR3 has 16 amino acids. CDR1 is SGHKS, CDR2 YYEKEE, per germline (reference sequence). Trimming stripped 5 bases from V and 0 bases from J, with 14 bases between. CDR3 in amino acids: CASSPVGLTNTGELFF. In DNA, the CDR3 is TGTGCCAGCAGTCCCGTTGGACTGACGAACACCGGGGAGCTGTTTTTT.

The rearrangement links TRBV11-2 to TRBJ2-7, with D unresolved. CDR3 length: 11 amino acids. V dropped 5 bases and J dropped 3 bases, with 5 bases sitting between them. Per the germline V gene, CDR1 is SGHAT and CDR2 is FQNNGV. The DNA of the CDR3 is TGTGCCAGCAGCGCAAGCTACGAGCAGTACTTC. It specifies CASSASYEQYF.